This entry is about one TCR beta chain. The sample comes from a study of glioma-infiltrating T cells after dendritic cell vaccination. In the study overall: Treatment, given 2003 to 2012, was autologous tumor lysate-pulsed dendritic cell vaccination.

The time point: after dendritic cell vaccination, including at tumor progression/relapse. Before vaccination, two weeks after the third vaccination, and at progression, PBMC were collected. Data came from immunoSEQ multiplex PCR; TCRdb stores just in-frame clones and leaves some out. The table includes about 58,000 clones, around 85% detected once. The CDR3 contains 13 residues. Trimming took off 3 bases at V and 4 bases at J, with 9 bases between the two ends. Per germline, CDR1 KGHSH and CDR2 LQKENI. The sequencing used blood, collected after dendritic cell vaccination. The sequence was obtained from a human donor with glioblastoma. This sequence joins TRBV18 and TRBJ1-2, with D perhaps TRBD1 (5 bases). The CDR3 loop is CASSPPGGYGYTF. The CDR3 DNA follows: TGTGCCAGCTCACCGCCGGGGGGCTATGGCTACACCTTC.